The 21 T cell receptor beta chains given below trace back to one sample, sequenced in a study of cytomegalovirus exposure and HLA in healthy donors. Clones were sequenced by immunoSEQ multiplex PCR, and TCRdb holds only the in-frame ones, with some missing. There are fewer than 200,000 clones in the sample; 86% occur only once, and roughly 7% lies in the top ten. Sequencing was carried out using PBMCs. The receptors were gathered from a man aged 30 to 45 in good health and CMV-seropositive.

V gene TRBV6-5 combines with J gene TRBJ2-3; 9 bases are shared with TRBD2. The CDR3 extends over 15 amino acids. Germline V gene data show CDR1 as MNHEY and CDR2 as SVGAGI. After removal of 5 bases from V and 2 bases from J, the junction contained 5 bases not matched to a gene. CDR3 bases: TGTGCCAGCAGTCCTAGCGGGGCCTACACAGATACGCAGTATTTT. This encodes CASSPSGAYTDTQYF.

The V call is TRBV6-1, the J call TRBJ2-5; maybe TRBD1 (6 bases). Trimming left V 1 base short and J 3 bases short, with 24 bases between. Germline CDR1 and CDR2: MNHNS and SASEGT. The CDR3 spans 19 residues. CDR3: CASSEGWDGTNSGEETQYF. For the CDR3, the DNA is TGTGCCAGCAGTGAAGGGTGGGACGGGACAAATAGTGGAGAAGAGACCCAGTACTTC.

The V and J genes are TRBV7-2 and TRBJ1-3; no clear D gene. The ends were cut back, 3 bases at V and 0 bases at J, with 6 bases in the middle. The germline CDR1 and CDR2 sequences are SGHTA and FQGNSA. The CDR3 consists of 14 residues. For the CDR3, the DNA is TGTGCCAGCAGCTTGGATAGCTCTGGAAACACCATATATTTT. Its translation is CASSLDSSGNTIYF.

This chain connects TRBV27 to TRBJ2-3, with D unclear. The V end lost 6 bases, the J end lost 9 bases, and 16 bases lay between the germline ends. Germline lookup yields CDR1 MNHEY and CDR2 SMNVEV (reference sequence). CDR3 length equals 13 residues. The CDR3: CASSLQWVGTQYF. The CDR3 coding sequence is TGTGCCAGCAGCCTTCAGTGGGTGGGGACGCAGTATTTT.

The CDR3 region is CAWSAGPTGELFF. Written as DNA, the CDR3 is TGTGCCTGGAGTGCAGGCCCCACCGGGGAGCTGTTTTTT. This chain joins TRBV30 and TRBJ2-2; D gene uncertain. The CDR3 loop spans 13 amino acids. The V and J ends lost 1 base and 4 bases respectively, with 7 bases between them. Germline lookup yields CDR1 GTSNPN and CDR2 SVGIG (reference sequence).

In its sample, this clone was seen a few times. The chain combines TRBV4-1 with TRBJ2-7, with D possibly TRBD1 on 5 matching bases. V lost 4 bases to trimming and J lost 2 bases, with 12 bases between them. Germline values: CDR1 MGHRA, CDR2 YSYEKL. CDR3 size: 14 residues. The CDR3, as DNA: TGCGCCAGCAGCCCGGACACTGGCACCTACGAGCAGTACTTC. The encoded protein is CASSPDTGTYEQYF.

The chain has TRBV2 and TRBJ1-1; D call uncertain. Germline V gene sequence: CDR1 SNHLY, CDR2 FYNNEI. V was pared by 6 bases and J by 1 base, with 12 bases between. The CDR3 is 14 amino acids. CDR3 loop: CASSTYFKNTEAFF. The DNA of the CDR3 is TGTGCCAGCAGCACGTATTTTAAGAACACTGAAGCTTTCTTT.

The gene calls are TRBV10-3 and TRBJ1-1; 7 bases align to TRBD1. The germline V gene encodes CDR1 ENHRY and CDR2 SYGVKD. The trim removed 2 bases at V and 8 bases at J, leaving 11 bases unmatched. This CDR3 is 15 amino acids long. The CDR3 region is CAISEVEAGGTEAFF. DNA of the CDR3: TGTGCCATCAGTGAGGTGGAGGCAGGGGGTACCGAAGCTTTCTTT.

The chain combines TRBV27 with TRBJ1-4; 7 nucleotides align to TRBD1. This CDR3 spans 15 amino acids. Germline V gene sequence: CDR1 MNHEY, CDR2 SMNVEV (reference sequence). V lost 5 bases and J lost 0; bases outside the gene matches: 3. The DNA for the CDR3 is TGTGCCAGCAGTATAGGGGGCGCAACTAATGAAAAACTGTTTTTT. This sequence encodes CASSIGGATNEKLFF.

About this clone itself: Other nucleotide sequences from this sample produce the same CDR3. V usage is TRBV5-6 and J usage is TRBJ2-7; tentative D call: TRBD2 (6 bases). Germline V gene data show CDR1 as SGHDT and CDR2 as YYEEEE. Trimming removed 4 bases from V and 7 bases from J, with 12 bases in between. This CDR3 is 12 amino acids long. The CDR3 DNA reads as TGTGCCAGCAGCCCCGGCGCGGGGGAGCAGTACTTC. It specifies CASSPGAGEQYF. The full variable domain, its missing parts supplied by reference TRBV5-6 and TRBJ2-7, is DAGVTQSPTHLIKTRGQQVTLRCSPKSGHDTVSWYQQALGQGPQFIFQYYEEEERQRGNFPDRFSGHQFPNYSSELNVNALLLGDSALYLCASSPGAGEQYFGPGTRLTVT.

The chain links TRBV7-6 to TRBJ2-7; no firm D call. This CDR3 contains 11 residues. The V gene's germline CDR1 is SGHVS and CDR2 FNYEAQ. The V end lost 5 bases, the J end lost 7 bases, and 9 bases lay between the germline ends. The CDR3 protein is CASSNTQEQYF. The CDR3 DNA is TGTGCCAGCAGCAACACTCAGGAGCAGTACTTC.

This rearrangement joins TRBV28 to TRBJ1-3; D perhaps matches TRBD1 (5 bases). Trimming left V 4 bases short and J 0 bases short, with 13 bases between. Germline CDR1 and CDR2: MDHEN and SYDVKM. The CDR3 runs 16 residues. CDR3 residues: CASSSLRVPSGNTIYF. CDR3 coding DNA: TGTGCCAGCAGTTCGCTCAGGGTTCCCTCTGGAAACACCATATATTTT.

V is TRBV11-1 and J is TRBJ2-7; D remains ambiguous. Per germline, CDR1 SGHAT and CDR2 FQDESV (reference sequence). The CDR3 totals 15 residues. V was pared by 0 bases and J by 4 bases, with 13 bases between. The CDR3 coding sequence is TGTGCCAGCAGCTTAGCTTACGGGTTGGGATACGAGCAGTACTTC. Encoded protein: CASSLAYGLGYEQYF.

The genes are TRBV4-3 and TRBJ2-7; the D is unclear. This CDR3 is 13 amino acids long. CDR1 is LGHNA and CDR2 is YSLEER in the germline V gene. The V end lost 3 bases, the J end lost 6 bases, and 12 bases lay between the germline ends. CDR3 in amino acids: CASSHLEQGEQYF. The CDR3 nucleotides read TGCGCCAGCAGCCACCTAGAGCAAGGCGAGCAGTACTTC.

V usage is TRBV19 and J usage is TRBJ2-7; perhaps TRBD1 as D (5 bases). The CDR3 has 14 residues. Per germline, CDR1 LNHDA and CDR2 SQIVND (reference sequence). The ends were cut back, 1 base at V and 6 bases at J, with 13 bases in the middle. The CDR3 protein is CASSIVDSESEQYF. CDR3 nucleotide sequence: TGTGCCAGTAGTATAGTTGACAGCGAATCCGAGCAGTACTTC. Full variable domain (rest looked up from reference TRBV19 and TRBJ2-7): DGGITQSPKYLFRKEGQNVTLSCEQNLNHDAMYWYRQDPGQGLRLIYYSQIVNDFQKGDIAEGYSVSREKKESFPLTVTSAQKNPTAFYLCASSIVDSESEQYFGPGTRLTVT.

This clone was observed a handful of times. The V gene is TRBV7-9, the J gene TRBJ2-2; 9 nucleotides line up with TRBD1. The CDR3 extends over 15 amino acids. Germline V lookup: CDR1 SEHNR, CDR2 FQNEAQ (reference sequence). The J segment lost 3 bases and the V segment lost 1 base, leaving 0 bases of the junction unmatched. The CDR3 DNA reads as TGTGCCAGCAGCTTAGGGACAGGGGACACCGGGGAGCTGTTTTTT. Protein: CASSLGTGDTGELFF.

This clone was seen just once. The V and J genes are TRBV28 and TRBJ2-1, with 10 positions matching TRBD2. V dropped 11 bases and J dropped 4; count of bases not matched to a gene: 11. The CDR3 has 15 residues. Per germline, CDR1 MDHEN and CDR2 SYDVKM. CDR3 protein: CACATGLAFYNEQFF. CDR3 in DNA: TGTGCCTGCGCCACGGGACTAGCGTTTTACAATGAGCAGTTCTTC.

The chain has TRBV7-2 and TRBJ1-5; D gene ambiguous. From germline, CDR1 is SGHTA and CDR2 FQGNSA. CDR3 length: 15 residues. Trimming cost V 2 bases and J 4 bases, with 12 bases left between them. The CDR3 sequence: CASSLFWSDNQPQHF. The DNA for the CDR3 is TGTGCCAGCAGCTTATTTTGGTCGGATAATCAGCCCCAGCATTTT.

The rearrangement uses TRBV7-9 and TRBJ1-2; D is perhaps TRBD1 (6 bases). CDR1 SEHNR and CDR2 FQNEAQ come from the germline V gene (reference sequence). V shed 3 bases and J shed 3 bases, with 11 bases lying between them. The CDR3 spans 14 residues. The CDR3 is CASSFEAGDYGYTF. In DNA form, the CDR3 reads TGTGCCAGCAGCTTTGAGGCAGGGGACTATGGCTACACCTTC.

This clone showed up just a few times. This chain uses TRBV4-3 with TRBJ1-1; D perhaps matches TRBD1 (6 bases). The CDR3 length is 18 residues. Germline CDR1 is LGHNA and CDR2 is YSLEER. V dropped 3 bases and J dropped 3 bases, with 23 bases sitting between them. CDR3 protein: CASSQQGRWGARDTEAFF. Here the CDR3 DNA reads TGCGCCAGCAGCCAGCAAGGCAGATGGGGGGCGCGGGACACTGAAGCTTTCTTT.

This chain connects TRBV2 to TRBJ2-3; 8 nucleotides match TRBD1. J lost 5 bases, V lost 3 bases, and 1 base had no gene match. Germline CDR1 and CDR2: SNHLY and FYNNEI. This CDR3 has 13 amino acids. CDR3: CASSDRGRDTQYF. DNA of the CDR3: TGTGCCAGCAGTGACAGGGGGCGAGATACGCAGTATTTT. The variable domain in full, with the rest retrieved from reference TRBV2 and TRBJ2-3, is EPEVTQTPSHQVTQMGQEVILRCVPISNHLYFYWYRQILGQKVEFLVSFYNNEISEKSEIFDDQFSVERPDGSNFTLKIRSTKLEDSAMYFCASSDRGRDTQYFGPGTRLTVL.